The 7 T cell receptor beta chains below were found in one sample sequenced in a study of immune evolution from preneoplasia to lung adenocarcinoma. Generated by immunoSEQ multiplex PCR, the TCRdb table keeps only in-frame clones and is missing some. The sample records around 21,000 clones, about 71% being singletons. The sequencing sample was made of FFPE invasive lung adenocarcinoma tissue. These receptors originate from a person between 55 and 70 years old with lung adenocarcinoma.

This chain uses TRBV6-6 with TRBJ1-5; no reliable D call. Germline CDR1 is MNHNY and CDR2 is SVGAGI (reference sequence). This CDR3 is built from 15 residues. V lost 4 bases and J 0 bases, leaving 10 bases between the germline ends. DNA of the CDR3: TGTGCCAGCAGTTCGTACGGGCTTAGCAATCAGCCCCAGCATTTT. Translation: CASSSYGLSNQPQHF.

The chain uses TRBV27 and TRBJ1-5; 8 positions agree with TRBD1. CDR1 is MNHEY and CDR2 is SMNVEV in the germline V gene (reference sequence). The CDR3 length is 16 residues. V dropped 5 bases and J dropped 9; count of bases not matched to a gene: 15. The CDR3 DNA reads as TGTGCCAGCAGTGGGGGGACAGGCAAGGGCAATTGGCCCCAGCATTTT. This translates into CASSGGTGKGNWPQHF.

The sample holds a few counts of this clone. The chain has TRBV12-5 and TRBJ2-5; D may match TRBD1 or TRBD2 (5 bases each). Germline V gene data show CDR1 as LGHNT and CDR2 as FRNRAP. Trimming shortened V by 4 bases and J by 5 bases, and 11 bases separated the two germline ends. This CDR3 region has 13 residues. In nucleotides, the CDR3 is TGTGCTAGTGGTTACGGGGCGCAGGAGACCCAGTACTTC. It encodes CASGYGAQETQYF.

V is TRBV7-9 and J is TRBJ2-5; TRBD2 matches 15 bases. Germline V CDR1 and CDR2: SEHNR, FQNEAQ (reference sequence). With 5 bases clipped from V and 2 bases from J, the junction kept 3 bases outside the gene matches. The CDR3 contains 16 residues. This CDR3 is CASSLGLAGGQETQYF. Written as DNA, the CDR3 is TGTGCCAGCAGCCTTGGACTAGCGGGAGGGCAAGAGACCCAGTACTTC.

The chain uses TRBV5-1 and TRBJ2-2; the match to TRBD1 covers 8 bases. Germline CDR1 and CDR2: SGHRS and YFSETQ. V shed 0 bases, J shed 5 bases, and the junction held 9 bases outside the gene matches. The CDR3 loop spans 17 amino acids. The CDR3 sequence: CASSLALQGAGTGELFF. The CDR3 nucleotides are TGCGCCAGCAGCTTGGCCCTTCAGGGGGCAGGTACCGGGGAGCTGTTTTTT.

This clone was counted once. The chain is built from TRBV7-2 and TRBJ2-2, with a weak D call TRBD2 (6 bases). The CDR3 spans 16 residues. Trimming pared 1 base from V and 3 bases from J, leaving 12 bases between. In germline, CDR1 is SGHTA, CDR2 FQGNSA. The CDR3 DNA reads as TGTGCCAGCAGCTTAGTTTCGACTAGAGACACCGGGGAGCTGTTTTTT. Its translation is CASSLVSTRDTGELFF.

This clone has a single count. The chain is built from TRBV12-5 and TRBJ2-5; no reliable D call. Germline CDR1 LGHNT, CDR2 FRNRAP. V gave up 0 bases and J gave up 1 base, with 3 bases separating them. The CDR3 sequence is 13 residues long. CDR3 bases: TGTGCTAGTGGTTTGGTCCCCCAAGAGACCCAGTACTTC. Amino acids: CASGLVPQETQYF.